The T cell receptor beta chain under discussion was sequenced for a study of blood T cell repertoires in COVID-19 (dated by TCRdb to between 2020 and 2021). With respect to the entire study: Collaborator samples came from the United States, Italy and Spain and covered acute and convalescent phases of COVID-19. The material from the prospective study consisted of cDNA or gDNA derived from T cells, B-cell-depleted T cells, or PBMCs. Deeply sampled blood TCRbeta repertoires from subjects exposed to, actively infected with, or recovered from COVID-19 were included in the dataset. The repertoires were released in a freely available public database intended as a resource for research on the immune response to SARS-CoV-2. Samples were obtained from the ongoing ImmuneRACE study (first 160 participants) and from 1,254 subjects provided by 6 global collaborators. The sample metadata nearly always contained a de-identified subject ID, COVID-19 status, age in years and sex. Where available, HLA class I and class II types were obtained from metadata supplied by the sample provider rather than from assay-based typing.

CDR1 KGHSH and CDR2 LQKENI were looked up in the germline V gene. V is shortened by 4 bases, J by 0 bases, and the region joining them spans 6 bases. The CDR3 spans 13 residues, from the cysteine through the phenylalanine. The CDR3 DNA has 39 bases and is translated from base 1. Results the study describes overall, beyond this receptor: How much clinical and demographic metadata was included differed by source and by participant, and the metadata was provided uncurated.

TCRbeta CDR3 regions were amplified from genomic DNA by means of the immunoSEQ Assay, a bias-controlled multiplex PCR. Turning to the authors' computational methods: Within the assay, amplification of reference gene primers was used to estimate how many nucleated cells each sample contained. To quantify the absolute abundance of each unique TCRbeta CDR3 rearrangement, sequence reads were collapsed and filtered. For each sample, productive Simpson clonality was calculated as the square root of Simpson's diversity index over productive rearrangements. Here the immuneACCESS table is served through TCRdb, limited to in-frame sequences with V and J called. Missing clones are a known gap in these copies; in checked studies unresolved V genes cover under half, and the rest lacks a known reason. V, J and clone size reflect that table, while D and trimming were determined from the DNA. This sample has 400,000 or so clones in its table, and around 91% of those were observed once. In total, the top ten clones hold about 0.6% of the sample.

Participants in the prospective study were aged about 18 to 90 years, lived in 20 to 25 United States geographic areas, and enrolled through a virtual design. Cohort assignment in the prospective study relied on participant-reported clinical history from a screening survey and a study questionnaire. Recovered participants in ImmuneRACE Cohort 3 were defined by two consecutive negative NP/OP PCR tests, clearance by a healthcare professional, or resolution of symptoms. In the prospective study, mobile phlebotomists collected whole blood, serum and a nasopharyngeal or oropharyngeal swab from each participant. Prospective study participants could optionally give additional blood draws and questionnaires over a 2-month period. Prospective study blood samples were shipped either frozen or at room temperature before DNA extraction. Regarding this clone: There is no known antigen for this receptor. Base qualities are missing; no much larger clone stands one base away.

The sample taken for sequencing was PBMCs or T cells enriched from blood (not recorded which). This TCR was recovered from a young man who had recovered from COVID-19. The V and J genes are TRBV18 and TRBJ1-2, with the D gene call left open. CDR3 reads: CASSLAANYGYTF. Read as DNA, the sequence is TGTGCCAGCTCACTGGCGGCTAACTATGGCTACACCTTC.